This is a list of T cell receptor beta chains from one sample in a study of T cell responses to AZD1222 COVID-19 vaccine. Profiling relied on immunoSEQ multiplex PCR, and the TCRdb table lists in-frame clones only, not all of them. The table shows 140,000 to 150,000 clones, with over 80% occurring only once. The sequencing used peripheral blood, collected on day 0 of MenACWY control vaccination. Receptors originate from an adult in good health. Both conserved end residues are part of each CDR3. D genes are given only for firm matches. Part of the rows lack a size; the others show once, few, many or a class for expanded clones.

TRBJ2-5	-	TRBV5-1	few	TGCGCCAGCAGCTTGGAGATCCAAGAGACCCAGTACTTC	CASSLEIQETQYF
TRBJ1-2	-	TRBV7-9	-	TGTGCCAGCAGCCCAGACGGTTCCACCTATGGCTACACCTTC	CASSPDGSTYGYTF
TRBJ1-6	-	TRBV5-1	-	TGCGCCAGCAGCTTGGACGGAAACAATTCACCCCTCCACTTT	CASSLDGNNSPLHF
TRBJ2-5	TRBD2	TRBV10-1	-	TGCGCCAGACCTAGCGGGAGAACTGGGGAGACCCAGTACTTC	CARPSGRTGETQYF
TRBJ1-4	-	TRBV4-1	-	TGCGCCAGCAGCCGATCCGGCTCAACACCTAATGAAAAACTGTTTTTT	CASSRSGSTPNEKLFF
TRBJ1-3	-	TRBV3-1/TRBV3-2	-	TGTGCCAGCAGCCAAGACGGTGGCTCTGGAAACACCATATATTTT	CASSQDGGSGNTIYF
TRBJ1-3	-	TRBV28	-	TGTGCCAGCAGTCGAGGGGGCTCTGGAAACACCATATATTTT	CASSRGGSGNTIYF
TRBJ2-4	TRBD2	TRBV4-2	-	TGTGCCAGCAGCCAAGATCCTCTAGCGGGAGGGCTGGCCAAAAACATTCAGTACTTC	CASSQDPLAGGLAKNIQYF
TRBJ2-5	-	TRBV3-1/TRBV3-2	-	TGTGCCAGCAGCCTGGACACCCAAGAGACCCAGTACTTC	CASSLDTQETQYF
TRBJ2-7	TRBD2	TRBV27	-	TGTGCCAGCAGTCCCCCTCAAGCGGGAGCCTACGAGCAGTACTTC	CASSPPQAGAYEQYF
TRBJ1-4	-	TRBV28	-	TGTGCCAGCAGTCGTGGGACAAGCAAACTGTTTTTT	CASSRGTSKLFF
TRBJ1-1	-	TRBV18	-	TGTGCCAGCTCTGGCATGCTGGACACTGAAGCTTTCTTT	CASSGMLDTEAFF
TRBJ2-1	-	TRBV6-4	-	TGTGCCAGCAGTGACTCGAACTCCTACAATGAGCAGTTCTTC	CASSDSNSYNEQFF
TRBJ2-7	TRBD2	TRBV19	-	TGTGCCAGTAGCTCGCGCGGGGGTCTGTACGAGCAGTACTTC	CASSSRGGLYEQYF
TRBJ2-7	-	TRBV3-1/TRBV3-2	few	TGTGCCAGCAGCTCCCCGGGCAGTTTCTACTGGCAGTACTTC	CASSSPGSFYWQYF
TRBJ2-5	TRBD2	TRBV11-2	-	TGTGCCAGCAGCTTAGAGCGCGGGGGAGGGGAGACCCAGTACTTC	CASSLERGGGETQYF
TRBJ2-7	TRBD1	TRBV3-1/TRBV3-2	-	TGTGCCAGCAGCTCCGAGGGACAGTTCCACTACGAGCAGTACTTC	CASSSEGQFHYEQYF
TRBJ2-5	-	TRBV9	-	TGTGCCAGCAGCGTAGCCCCCAGGGAGACCCAGTACTTC	CASSVAPRETQYF
TRBJ2-3	TRBD2	TRBV3-1/TRBV3-2	once	TGTGCCAGCAGCCGAGGACTAGCGGGACCCTTAAACACAGATACGCAGTATTTT	CASSRGLAGPLNTDTQYF
TRBJ1-4	-	TRBV6-6	-	TGTGCCAGCACCAGGACTAATGAAAAACTGTTTTTT	CASTRTNEKLFF
TRBJ2-2	-	TRBV28	-	TGTGCCAGCAGTTTAGCGGGGATCACCGGGGAGCTGTTTTTT	CASSLAGITGELFF
TRBJ1-5	-	TRBV5-5	-	TGTGCCAGCAGCCAGTCGACACTTACCAGCAATCAGCCCCAGCATTTT	CASSQSTLTSNQPQHF
TRBJ1-5	TRBD1	TRBV6-6	-	TGTGCCAGCAGTCCCCATCCTGGACAGGGGGATAATAGCAATCAGCCCCAGCATTTT	CASSPHPGQGDNSNQPQHF
TRBJ2-7	TRBD1	TRBV5-1	-	TGCGCCAGCAGCTACAGGACAGGCCAATCCTACGAGCAGTACTTC	CASSYRTGQSYEQYF
TRBJ1-1	-	TRBV6-5	-	TGTGCCAGCAGTTCCCGGGACCTCGAGGCTTTCTTT	CASSSRDLEAFF
TRBJ1-2	TRBD1	TRBV14	-	TGTGCCAGCAGTCTGGACAGGGACTTCGGCTACACCTTC	CASSLDRDFGYTF
TRBJ2-3	TRBD1	TRBV18	-	TGTGCCAGCTCACCTCGACAGGGGGCGTCAGATACGCAGTATTTT	CASSPRQGASDTQYF
TRBJ2-7	-	TRBV5-6	-	TGTGCCAGCAGCTTATACGCTTACTCCTACGAGCAGTACTTC	CASSLYAYSYEQYF
TRBJ1-3	-	TRBV7-6	-	TGTGCCAGCAGCTTTGGGGGGCTCGGAAACACCATATATTTT	CASSFGGLGNTIYF
TRBJ2-7	TRBD1	TRBV18	-	TGTGCCAGCTCAGCGACCGGGACAGGGGGCTACGAGCAGTACTTC	CASSATGTGGYEQYF
TRBJ1-1	-	TRBV5-4	-	TGTGCCAGCACCACCCCGGCGGGTGAAGCTTTCTTT	CASTTPAGEAFF
TRBJ2-2	-	TRBV28	-	TGTGCCAGCAGTTTATGGGGGCAGGTTAACACCGGGGAGCTGTTTTTT	CASSLWGQVNTGELFF
TRBJ2-5	-	TRBV11-3	-	TGTGCCAGCAGCTTAGATCGGGGGGAGACCCAGTACTTC	CASSLDRGETQYF
TRBJ1-5	-	TRBV2	-	TGTGCCAGCAGTGCACAGGCTAACAGCAATCAGCCCCAGCATTTT	CASSAQANSNQPQHF
TRBJ1-5	TRBD1	TRBV18	-	TGTGCCAGCTCACAGGGACAGGGAGGAAGCAATCAGCCCCAGCATTTT	CASSQGQGGSNQPQHF
TRBJ1-1	-	TRBV30	-	TGTGCCTGGGGTCGGGGGAACACTGAAGCTTTCTTT	CAWGRGNTEAFF
TRBJ1-1	-	TRBV12-3/TRBV12-4	-	TGTGCCAGCGGGACGGTGGTCACTGAAGCTTTCTTT	CASGTVVTEAFF
TRBJ2-1	-	TRBV14	-	TGTGCCAGCAGCCGCTCACAGGGAATCAATGAGCAGTTCTTC	CASSRSQGINEQFF
TRBJ1-2	-	TRBV9	-	TGTGCCAGCAGCCTCTCCGCGGGGGGCGCTTCTTATGGCTACACCTTC	CASSLSAGGASYGYTF
TRBJ1-3	-	TRBV11-2	-	TGTGCCAGCAGCTACTGGCAGACCGGGAACACCATATATTTT	CASSYWQTGNTIYF
TRBJ1-5	-	TRBV28	few	TGTGCCAGCAGTTTTATGGGGTTGGGCCAGCCCCAGCATTTT	CASSFMGLGQPQHF
TRBJ1-4	-	TRBV4-1	once	TGCGCCAGCAGCCAAGGAAGGAGGGGCGGTGAAAAACTGTTTTTT	CASSQGRRGGEKLFF
TRBJ1-1	TRBD1	TRBV7-2	-	TGTGCCAGCAGCTTGGACAGGGGCACTGAAGCTTTCTTT	CASSLDRGTEAFF
TRBJ2-7	-	TRBV9	-	TGTGCCAGCAGCGTAGGGAGCAGGGGCTCCTACGAGCAGTACTTC	CASSVGSRGSYEQYF
TRBJ1-6	-	TRBV6-5	-	TGTGCCAGCGGGAGTGATTTCGATTCACCCCTCCACTTT	CASGSDFDSPLHF
TRBJ1-5	-	TRBV12-5	-	TGTGCTAGTGGTTTGGGGTCCAATCAGCCCCAGCATTTT	CASGLGSNQPQHF
TRBJ2-2	-	TRBV11-3	-	TGTGCCAGCAGCACGCCGGACGGGGAGCTGTTTTTT	CASSTPDGELFF
TRBJ1-5	-	TRBV3-1/TRBV3-2	-	TGTGCCAGCAGCCAAGATGGGGGTCGACAGCCCCAGCATTTT	CASSQDGGRQPQHF
TRBJ2-2	TRBD2	TRBV24-1	-	TGTGCCACCGGGCATAGCGGGGGCACCGGGGAGCTGTTTTTT	CATGHSGGTGELFF
TRBJ1-2	-	TRBV11-2	-	TGTGCCAGCAGCTTAAGGAGAGCCTATGGCTACACCTTC	CASSLRRAYGYTF